Sequencing of this T cell receptor (beta chain) was carried out in a study of identical twins. The study's findings and limits: Abundant beta clonotypes from cord blood had fewer insertions, unlike memory repertoires, which showed none. The study found excess low generation probability among twin-shared out-of-frame alpha sequences.

The CDR3 covers 15 residues. All donors were healthy, and all were Caucasian. Unique molecular identifiers were present on the cDNA, which also gained a universal primer site by template switching. In TCRdb, the 5' RACE reads were re-called with MiXCR into one record per CDR3 protein. The sample lists roughly 350,000 distinct CDR3 sequences; 7% to 9.5% were seen once. This clonotype was recorded a few times. Its antigen is unknown. The receptor's source is a woman aged 45-59 years in good health. V is TRBV21-1 and J is TRBJ1-2; the DNA was not used to check the table's D call, TRBD1. TRBV21-1 is deemed a pseudogene. Source material: naive T cells sorted from blood. The CDR3 nucleotides are TGTGCCAGCAGCAAAAAGAGGACAGAAGGGTATGGCTACACCTTC. Translation gives CASSKKRTEGYGYTF.